Listed here are 30 T cell receptor beta chains from one sample, sequenced in a study of blood T cell repertoires in COVID-19. Measured with immunoSEQ multiplex PCR; TCRdb has only the in-frame clones, and not every one. The sample contains tens of thousands of clones, about 88% of which appear only once. The sample comprised peripheral blood. These TCRs come from a man in his 60s with acute or convalescent COVID-19.

The V gene is TRBV19, the J gene TRBJ1-1; the match to TRBD1 covers 9 bases. After removal of 6 bases from V and 0 bases from J, the junction contained 5 bases not matched to a gene. There are 15 residues in the CDR3. The germline V gene has CDR1 LNHDA and CDR2 SQIVND (reference sequence). The CDR3 reads CASRRDRAMNTEAFF. In DNA form, the CDR3 reads TGTGCCAGTAGAAGGGACAGGGCGATGAACACTGAAGCTTTCTTT.

In this sample, this clone turned up a few times. This chain links TRBV25-1 with TRBJ1-2; 7 nucleotides match TRBD1. Germline V gene lookup returns CDR1 MGHDK and CDR2 SYGVNS. The CDR3 runs 12 residues. The ends lost 6 bases at V and 6 bases at J; junction bases unmatched: 4. The CDR3 here is CASRTGFHGYTF. The CDR3 DNA reads TGTGCCAGCAGGACAGGGTTCCATGGCTACACCTTC.

The rearrangement uses TRBV5-6 and TRBJ1-2, with a weak D call TRBD1 (5 bases). The germline CDR1 and CDR2 sequences are SGHDT and YYEEEE. This CDR3 is built from 15 residues. The V and J ends lost 4 bases and 0 bases respectively, with 13 bases between them. The CDR3 DNA reads TGTGCCAGCAGCCCCGACAGTGCCTCTAACTATGGCTACACCTTC. Translation gives CASSPDSASNYGYTF.

The chain links TRBV10-2 to TRBJ2-5, with 12 nucleotides matching TRBD1. The length of the CDR3 is 16 residues. With 3 bases clipped from V and 4 bases from J, the junction kept 6 bases outside the gene matches. The germline V gene encodes CDR1 WSHSY and CDR2 SAAADI. The CDR3 spells CASSEGGQGARETQYF. In DNA form, the CDR3 reads TGCGCCAGCAGTGAAGGGGGACAGGGGGCACGAGAGACCCAGTACTTC.

V usage is TRBV27 and J usage is TRBJ2-7; 10 bases agree with TRBD1. Germline assignment: CDR1 MNHEY and CDR2 SMNVEV (reference sequence). V was clipped by 0 bases and J by 3 bases; unmatched bases: 5. The CDR3 has 16 amino acids. The CDR3 coding sequence is TGTGCCAGCAGTTTATCTCAGACAGGGGGCTTCTACGAGCAGTACTTC. It encodes CASSLSQTGGFYEQYF.

The rearrangement uses TRBV9 and TRBJ1-3; D is undetermined. V gave up 3 bases and J gave up 1 base, with 17 bases separating them. This CDR3 is built from 17 residues. Per germline, CDR1 SGDLS and CDR2 YYNGEE. As DNA, the CDR3 is TGTGCCAGCAGCGGAGTCTCGGCGCGGCTGTCTGGAAACACCATATATTTT. It translates to CASSGVSARLSGNTIYF.

The chain is built from TRBV2 and TRBJ1-4; the match to TRBD1 covers 10 bases. The V gene's germline CDR1 is SNHLY and CDR2 FYNNEI. V shed 5 bases and J 7 bases; nucleotides not matched to a gene: 4. This CDR3 has 14 residues. The CDR3 reads CASSTDRGLEKLFF. The CDR3 nucleotides are TGTGCCAGCAGTACCGACAGGGGGCTTGAAAAACTGTTTTTT.

Here the CDR3 DNA reads TGTGCCAGCAGTTTATCTTCCAGAGGGGAGCAGTACTTC. This gives the protein CASSLSSRGEQYF. The gene calls are TRBV27 and TRBJ2-7; D is perhaps TRBD2 (5 bases). Trimming pared 0 bases from V and 7 bases from J, leaving 10 bases between. Germline V gives CDR1 MNHEY, CDR2 SMNVEV (reference sequence). CDR3 length: 13 residues.

The chain employs TRBV18 and TRBJ2-3, with D possibly TRBD2 on 6 matching bases. This CDR3 is built from 16 residues. CDR1 KGHSH and CDR2 LQKENI come from the germline V gene. Trimming took 2 bases from V and 2 from J, leaving 14 bases between them. The chain's CDR3 is CASSPWRGSNTDTQYF. CDR3 nucleotides: TGTGCCAGCTCACCATGGAGGGGATCAAACACAGATACGCAGTATTTT.

The chain carries TRBV27 and TRBJ1-1; D is possibly TRBD1 (6 bases). This CDR3 region has 13 residues. Germline loops: CDR1 MNHEY, CDR2 SMNVEV (reference sequence). V gave up 6 bases and J gave up 3 bases, with 11 bases separating them. The CDR3: CASSRQADTEAFF. The DNA of the CDR3 is TGTGCCAGCAGCCGACAGGCGGACACTGAAGCTTTCTTT.

The chain carries TRBV7-9 and TRBJ1-2; perhaps TRBD1 as D (6 bases). The CDR3 spans 15 residues. Germline CDR1 and CDR2: SEHNR and FQNEAQ (reference sequence). V shed 5 bases and J shed 0 bases, with 13 bases lying between them. This CDR3 is CASSPRTVPNYGYTF. The CDR3 DNA follows: TGTGCCAGCAGCCCCCGGACAGTCCCTAACTATGGCTACACCTTC.

The chain joins TRBV24-1 to TRBJ2-3; D not certain. The germline CDR1 and CDR2 sequences are KGHDR and SFDVKD. Trimming took 6 bases from V and 2 from J, leaving 14 bases between them. The CDR3 is made up of 15 amino acids. CDR3 bases: TGTGCCACCAGTCGCTCACGAGGCAACACAGATACGCAGTATTTT. Translated: CATSRSRGNTDTQYF.

The chain combines TRBV20-1 with TRBJ1-6, with 7 bases matching TRBD1. CDR1 is DFQATT and CDR2 is SNEGSKA in the germline V gene (reference sequence). This CDR3 region has 17 residues. J was trimmed by 4 bases and V by 4 bases; bases with no gene match: 13. As DNA, the CDR3 is TGCAGTGCTATTGAGGGGGCACGGACCGGTTATAATTCACCCCTCCACTTT. It translates to CSAIEGARTGYNSPLHF.

The chain couples TRBV19 to TRBJ2-7; tentative D call: TRBD1 (6 bases). The V end was cut by 7 bases, the J end by 11 bases, with 18 bases between. Germline V lookup: CDR1 LNHDA, CDR2 SQIVND (reference sequence). The CDR3 spans 12 residues. The CDR3 is CASTQGTLFEYF. In DNA, the CDR3 is TGTGCCAGTACCCAGGGGACATTATTTGAGTACTTC.

The chain carries TRBV2 and TRBJ2-5; D perhaps matches TRBD1 (6 bases). Trimming left V 5 bases short and J 0 bases short, with 10 bases between. CDR1 is SNHLY and CDR2 is FYNNEI in the germline V gene. The CDR3 covers 14 residues. The CDR3 coding sequence is TGTGCCAGCAGTTCGGACAGCTACCAAGAGACCCAGTACTTC. Translated, it gives CASSSDSYQETQYF.

The CDR3 region has the DNA TGCGCCAGCAGCGTACCCCAGGGTGGAAGAGCAACTAATGAAAAACTGTTTTTT. Translating it yields CASSVPQGGRATNEKLFF. The chain employs TRBV5-1 and TRBJ1-4, with D possibly matching TRBD1 (5 bases). Trimming pared 4 bases from V and 0 bases from J, leaving 19 bases between. CDR1 SGHRS and CDR2 YFSETQ come from the germline V gene. The CDR3 is 18 amino acids.

The CDR3 loop reads CASSPSSSYEQYF. CDR3 in DNA: TGCGCCAGCAGCCCGTCTTCCTCCTACGAGCAGTACTTC. This chain connects TRBV5-1 to TRBJ2-7; D call uncertain. V lost 4 bases and J 0 bases, leaving 8 bases between the germline ends. Germline V gene sequence: CDR1 SGHRS, CDR2 YFSETQ. This CDR3 spans 13 amino acids.

The V and J genes are TRBV10-2 and TRBJ1-5; D gene unclear. The CDR3 is 13 residues long. Germline CDR1 is WSHSY and CDR2 is SAAADI. V was shortened by 4 bases and J by 2 bases, with 6 bases between the two germline ends. The CDR3 sequence: CASSASGNQPQHF. The CDR3 DNA follows: TGCGCCAGCAGTGCGTCCGGCAATCAGCCCCAGCATTTT.

The rearrangement uses TRBV24-1 and TRBJ1-4; TRBD1 matches 8 bases. CDR3 length: 16 residues. Per the germline V gene, CDR1 is KGHDR and CDR2 is SFDVKD. V lost 4 bases to trimming and J lost 4 bases; unmatched junction nucleotides: 7. The CDR3 nucleotides are TGTGCCACCAGTGACCCCGGGACAGGCAATAATGAAAAACTGTTTTTT. Translating gives CATSDPGTGNNEKLFF.

The V gene is TRBV5-6, the J gene TRBJ1-6; the D gene is possibly TRBD1 (5 bases). CDR1 SGHDT and CDR2 YYEEEE come from the germline V gene. V was pared by 2 bases and J by 5 bases, with 8 bases between. CDR3 length: 14 amino acids. DNA of the CDR3: TGTGCCAGCAGCTTAGGGGTGGATAATTCACCCCTCCACTTT. Translated, it gives CASSLGVDNSPLHF.

The chain joins TRBV15 to TRBJ1-1; D may be TRBD1 (6 bases). V was clipped by 1 base and J by 4 bases, with 16 bases between them. Looked up from germline, CDR1 is LNHNV and CDR2 is YYDKDF (reference sequence). The CDR3 consists of 16 residues. The CDR3 protein is CATSRGRAGQLTEAFF. CDR3 sequence (DNA): TGTGCCACCAGCAGAGGAAGGGCCGGACAGCTCACTGAAGCTTTCTTT.

The chain joins TRBV24-1 to TRBJ2-3; perhaps TRBD1 as D (8 bases). The CDR3 consists of 16 residues. Trimming took off 4 bases at V and 4 bases at J, with 17 bases between the two ends. The germline V gene has CDR1 KGHDR and CDR2 SFDVKD. CDR3 coding DNA: TGTGCCACCAGTGACCCCCAGGGGGCGGGGGCAGATACGCAGTATTTT. It encodes CATSDPQGAGADTQYF.

This clone was recorded only once. This rearrangement joins TRBV5-1 to TRBJ1-4, with 9 nucleotides matching TRBD1. The V and J ends lost 7 bases and 7 bases, in that order; junction bases with no gene match: 8. Germline assignment: CDR1 SGHRS and CDR2 YFSETQ. The CDR3 totals 14 residues. This chain's CDR3 is CASGQGQGGEKLFF. The CDR3 DNA reads as TGCGCCAGCGGGCAGGGACAGGGTGGTGAAAAACTGTTTTTT.

The chain recombines TRBV18 with TRBJ1-3, with TRBD1 matching over 8 bases. This CDR3 region has 17 residues. Germline V gene data show CDR1 as KGHSH and CDR2 as LQKENI. The trim removed 0 bases at V and 0 bases at J, leaving 4 bases unmatched. DNA of the CDR3: TGTGCCAGCTCACCACCAGGGACAGGAGTCTCTGGAAACACCATATATTTT. It yields the protein CASSPPGTGVSGNTIYF.

The V call is TRBV30, the J call TRBJ2-5, with D perhaps matching TRBD2 (6 bases). CDR3 length: 15 residues. Germline V gene data show CDR1 as GTSNPN and CDR2 as SVGIG (reference sequence). V shed 1 base and J shed 4 bases, with 16 bases lying between them. The CDR3 protein is CAWSGGTWGGETQYF. As DNA, the CDR3 is TGTGCCTGGAGTGGCGGGACTTGGGGAGGAGAGACCCAGTACTTC.

V is TRBV7-2 and J is TRBJ1-5; D is uncertain. CDR3 size: 20 residues. Germline-derived CDR1 and CDR2 are SGHTA and FQGNSA. V lost 0 bases and J 3 bases, leaving 24 bases between the germline ends. In DNA form, the CDR3 reads TGTGCCAGCAGCTTAGCAGGAGGTTGGGGAGATACAGTGGTCAATCAGCCCCAGCATTTT. This gives the protein CASSLAGGWGDTVVNQPQHF. Full variable domain (remainder filled in from reference TRBV7-2 and TRBJ1-5): GAGVSQSPSNKVTEKGKDVELRCDPISGHTALYWYRQSLGQGLEFLIYFQGNSAPDKSGLPSDRFSAERTGGSVSTLTIQRTQQEDSAVYLCASSLAGGWGDTVVNQPQHFGDGTRLSIL.

The rearrangement joins TRBV6-5 to TRBJ1-4, with 9 nucleotides matching TRBD1. Germline V gene data show CDR1 as MNHEY and CDR2 as SVGAGI. This CDR3 spans 16 amino acids. V lost 0 bases to trimming and J lost 5 bases; unmatched junction nucleotides: 4. CDR3 sequence reads: CASSYSFGTGNEKLFF. The DNA for the CDR3 is TGTGCCAGCAGTTACTCCTTTGGGACAGGGAATGAAAAACTGTTTTTT.

This rearrangement joins TRBV20-1 to TRBJ1-2; tentatively, D is TRBD1 (5 bases). The length of the CDR3 is 11 residues. The V end lost 5 bases, the J end lost 5 bases, and 9 bases lay between the germline ends. In germline, CDR1 is DFQATT, CDR2 SNEGSKA (reference sequence). The CDR3 nucleotides read TGCAGTGCTCGGGACTTTTATGGCTACACCTTC. This codes for CSARDFYGYTF.

This chain connects TRBV19 to TRBJ1-5; D possibly corresponds to TRBD1 (6 bases). The V gene lost 1 base and the J gene lost 3 bases, with 10 bases spanning the gap. The CDR3 contains 15 residues. Germline-derived CDR1 and CDR2 are LNHDA and SQIVND (reference sequence). The CDR3 region has the DNA TGTGCCAGTAGTATAGTAGCGGGGGCCAATCAGCCCCAGCATTTT. It translates to CASSIVAGANQPQHF. Using reference TRBV19 and TRBJ1-5 for the parts outside the CDR3, the full variable domain is DGGITQSPKYLFRKEGQNVTLSCEQNLNHDAMYWYRQDPGQGLRLIYYSQIVNDFQKGDIAEGYSVSREKKESFPLTVTSAQKNPTAFYLCASSIVAGANQPQHFGDGTRLSIL.

The V and J genes are TRBV19 and TRBJ1-3, with 7 bases that match TRBD1. Germline lookup yields CDR1 LNHDA and CDR2 SQIVND (reference sequence). Trimming cost V 5 bases and J 2 bases; bases outside gene matches: 6. The CDR3 spans 15 residues. The CDR3 region is CASSVTGDAGNTIYF. The CDR3 nucleotides are TGTGCCAGTAGTGTAACAGGGGATGCTGGAAACACCATATATTTT.